The subject of this entry is one TCR beta chain. Its antigen is unknown. These data belong to a study of T cell responses to AZD1222 COVID-19 vaccine. For the study at large: Pooling was applied to second doses at about 4 or about 12 weeks. Findings and limits, study-wide: The span of vaccine-associated CD4 TCRs extended across spike, with dominance at 160-218 and 743-854. No repertoire was sampled before or during the peak T cell response, only after it.

The germline V gene has CDR1 MNHEY and CDR2 SVGEGT. Trimming took off 4 bases at V and 3 bases at J, with 10 bases between the two ends. The CDR3 sequence is 13 residues long. Profiled with immunoSEQ multiplex PCR; TCRdb holds only in-frame clones, not every one. The sample consists of roughly 180,000 clones, 90% of them appearing once. This receptor was identified in an adult in good health. This chain joins TRBV6-2 or TRBV6-3 and TRBJ2-7; D uncertain. This material consisted of peripheral blood, taken on day 0 of AZD1222 vaccination. This chain's CDR3 is CASSLADLYEQYF. CDR3 nucleotides: TGTGCCAGCAGTTTGGCCGACCTCTACGAGCAGTACTTC.